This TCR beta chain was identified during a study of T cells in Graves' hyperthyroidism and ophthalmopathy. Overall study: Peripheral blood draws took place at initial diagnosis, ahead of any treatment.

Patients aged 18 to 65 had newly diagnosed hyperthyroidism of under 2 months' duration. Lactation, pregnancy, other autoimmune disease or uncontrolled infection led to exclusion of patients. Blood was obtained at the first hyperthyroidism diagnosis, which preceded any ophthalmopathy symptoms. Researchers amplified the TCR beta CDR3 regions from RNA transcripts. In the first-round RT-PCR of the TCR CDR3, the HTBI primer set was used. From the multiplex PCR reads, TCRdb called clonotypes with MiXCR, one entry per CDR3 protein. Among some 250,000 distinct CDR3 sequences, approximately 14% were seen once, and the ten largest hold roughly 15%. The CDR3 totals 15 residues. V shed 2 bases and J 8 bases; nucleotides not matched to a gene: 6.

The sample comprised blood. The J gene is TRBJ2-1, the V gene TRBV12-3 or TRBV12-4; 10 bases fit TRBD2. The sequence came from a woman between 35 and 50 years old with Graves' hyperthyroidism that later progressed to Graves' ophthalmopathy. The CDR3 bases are TGTGCCAGCAGTTTACGGCTAGCGGGAGAACATGAGCAGTTCTTC. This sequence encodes CASSLRLAGEHEQFF.